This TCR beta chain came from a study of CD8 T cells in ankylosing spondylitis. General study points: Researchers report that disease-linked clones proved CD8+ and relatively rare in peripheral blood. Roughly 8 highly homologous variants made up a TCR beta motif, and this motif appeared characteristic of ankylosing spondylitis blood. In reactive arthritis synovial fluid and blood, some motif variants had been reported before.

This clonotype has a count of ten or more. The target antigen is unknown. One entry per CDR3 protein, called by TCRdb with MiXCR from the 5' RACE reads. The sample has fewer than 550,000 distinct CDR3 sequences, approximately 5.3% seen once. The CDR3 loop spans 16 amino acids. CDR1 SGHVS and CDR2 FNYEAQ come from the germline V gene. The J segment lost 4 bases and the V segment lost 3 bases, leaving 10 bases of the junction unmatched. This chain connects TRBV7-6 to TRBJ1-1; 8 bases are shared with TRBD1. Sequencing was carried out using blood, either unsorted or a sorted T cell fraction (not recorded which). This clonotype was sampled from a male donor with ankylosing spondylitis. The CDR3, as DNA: TGTGCCAGCAGCTTCCTGACAGGGGAGAGGGGCACTGAAGCTTTCTTT. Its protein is CASSFLTGERGTEAFF.